Presented here are 5 T cell receptor beta chains from one specimen sequenced in a study of blood T cell repertoires in COVID-19 (dated by TCRdb to the early 2020s). Library method: the immunoSEQ multiplex PCR assay. TCRdb carries this immuneACCESS record with in-frame sequences only. Its versions omit some clonotypes, under half of them owing to an unresolved V gene in the studies checked, with the rest unexplained. The sample table lists 300,000 to 350,000 clones, around 90% of them with a count of one. Together, the top ten hold 8% to 9.5% of the sample. The sequencing input was PBMCs or T cells enriched from blood (not recorded which). These receptors originate from a young woman who had recovered from COVID-19.

This sequence joins TRBV16 and TRBJ1-2; 8 bases match TRBD1. V shed 2 bases and J 6 bases; nucleotides not matched to a gene: 11. This CDR3 comprises 16 residues. Looked up from germline, CDR1 is KGHSY and CDR2 is FQNENV. CDR3: CASSQLAGQGDHGYTF. In nucleotides, the CDR3 is TGTGCCAGCAGCCAACTTGCCGGACAGGGTGATCATGGCTACACCTTC.

V gene TRBV7-2 combines with J gene TRBJ1-1, with 11 bases matching TRBD1. Germline CDR1 SGHTA, CDR2 FQGNSA. The CDR3 totals 17 residues. The junction had 8 bases not matched to a gene; V was cut back by 5 bases and J by 0 bases. The CDR3 coding sequence is TGTGCCAGCAGCGCCCCAAGGACAGGGGGCTTGAACACTGAAGCTTTCTTT. As protein: CASSAPRTGGLNTEAFF.

The chain carries TRBV12-3 or TRBV12-4 and TRBJ1-2; weak D call: TRBD1 (6 bases). Trimming removed 7 bases from V and 7 bases from J, with 13 bases in between. This CDR3 is built from 12 residues. Written as DNA, the CDR3 is TGTGCCAGCACCCAAGGGGGAGCTGGCTACACCTTC. It yields the protein CASTQGGAGYTF.

This rearrangement joins TRBV13 to TRBJ2-7; 11 nucleotides line up with TRBD2. This CDR3 region has 16 residues. The ends lost 4 bases at V and 4 bases at J; junction bases unmatched: 9. Germline V gives CDR1 PRHDT, CDR2 FYEKMQ (reference sequence). As DNA, the CDR3 is TGTGCCAGCAGCTATCAACTAGCGGGAGAATGGTACGAGCAGTACTTC. This encodes CASSYQLAGEWYEQYF.

The chain has TRBV18 and TRBJ1-5; D may be TRBD1 (5 bases). CDR1 is KGHSH, CDR2 LQKENI, per germline. There are 16 residues in the CDR3. V lost 6 bases and J lost 9, with 24 bases in between. The CDR3 nucleotides read TGTGCCAGCTCCACGGGTGGTGGGGCGACGGGTGGGCCCCAGCATTTT. Translation: CASSTGGGATGGPQHF. Full variable domain (missing parts from reference TRBV18 and TRBJ1-5): NAGVMQNPRHLVRRRGQEARLRCSPMKGHSHVYWYRQLPEEGLKFMVYLQKENIIDESGMPKERFSAEFPKEGPSILRIQQVVRGDSAAYFCASSTGGGATGGPQHFGDGTRLSIL.